The 26 T cell receptor beta chains listed next were all sequenced from one sample in a study of shared clonotypes between healthy human individuals. Profiling relied on immunoSEQ multiplex PCR, and the TCRdb table lists in-frame clones only, not all of them. The sample has roughly 2.6 million clones, more than 80% seen once. Material: naive CD4+ T cells sorted from blood. Specified subset: CD45RA+ positively selected. The receptors here all came from a man aged 18-30 years in good health.

This clone was observed a handful of times. J is TRBJ1-5 and V is TRBV2; 7 positions agree with TRBD1. The germline V gene has CDR1 SNHLY and CDR2 FYNNEI. The CDR3 covers 15 residues. With V trimmed by 4 bases and J by 0 bases, 3 bases remained unmatched. CDR3 sequence reads: CASSAGQNSNQPQHF. DNA for the CDR3: TGTGCCAGCAGTGCGGGACAGAATAGCAATCAGCCCCAGCATTTT.

The rearrangement joins TRBV10-3 to TRBJ1-1; the match to TRBD1 covers 7 bases. The V gene end was trimmed by 6 bases and the J gene end by 1 base; junction bases not matched to a gene: 5. The CDR3 contains 14 residues. Germline loops: CDR1 ENHRY, CDR2 SYGVKD. CDR3 region: CAISPGQTNTEAFF. DNA for the CDR3: TGTGCCATCAGCCCGGGACAGACGAACACTGAAGCTTTCTTT.

Remarks on this clone: An end of the junction does not agree with germline; a read error may underlie this. The rearrangement joins TRBV5-4 to TRBJ2-7, with 7 positions matching TRBD1. The CDR3 consists of 14 residues. Germline assignment: CDR1 SGHNT and CDR2 YYREEE (reference sequence). In DNA form, the CDR3 reads TGTGCCAGCAGCTTAGCGTTGGAAGGGGGCGAGCGGAACTTC. This sequence encodes CASSLALEGGERNF. Complete variable domain (other parts from reference TRBV5-4 and TRBJ2-7): ETGVTQSPTHLIKTRGQQVTLRCSSQSGHNTVSWYQQALGQGPQFIFQYYREEENGRGNFPPRFSGLQFPNYSSELNVNALELDDSALYLCASSLALEGGERNFGPGTRLTVT.

The chain combines TRBV7-9 with TRBJ1-6; a weak D match, TRBD1 (5 bases). Germline CDR1 SEHNR, CDR2 FQNEAQ (reference sequence). CDR3 size: 17 residues. Deletions cut 2 bases from V and 0 bases from J, with 11 bases between. The CDR3 nucleotides are TGTGCCAGCAGCTTACCAGGGAAGGGCTCCTATAATTCACCCCTCCACTTT. Amino acids: CASSLPGKGSYNSPLHF.

The chain links TRBV5-1 to TRBJ2-3; D not resolved. Between the trimmed V and J ends, which lost 4 bases and 5 bases, there was a span of 11 bases. Germline V gives CDR1 SGHRS, CDR2 YFSETQ. The CDR3 extends over 13 amino acids. The CDR3 DNA sequence: TGCGCCAGCAGCCCGGAGCCTGGAGATACGCAGTATTTT. It encodes CASSPEPGDTQYF.

The chain is built from TRBV4-1 and TRBJ2-4; 8 bases are a match to TRBD2. In germline, CDR1 is MGHRA, CDR2 YSYEKL. With 4 bases clipped from V and 8 bases from J, the junction kept 10 bases outside the gene matches. The CDR3 is 15 amino acids. CDR3 protein: CASSPTGTRGDIQYF. In nucleotides, the CDR3 is TGCGCCAGCAGCCCCACAGGGACTAGAGGGGACATTCAGTACTTC.

With respect to this clone: The identical CDR3 is also encoded by other nucleotide sequences in the sample. The V call is TRBV6-1, the J call TRBJ2-7; weak D call: TRBD2 (6 bases). Trimming pared 3 bases from V and 3 bases from J, leaving 15 bases between. The CDR3 is 15 amino acids. Germline V CDR1 and CDR2: MNHNS, SASEGT. The CDR3 here is CASSEVLASSYEQYF. The CDR3 nucleotides read TGTGCCAGCAGTGAGGTTCTAGCGTCGAGCTACGAGCAGTACTTC.

For this clone: The same CDR3 also results from other DNA sequences found in this sample. The chain is built from TRBV10-3 and TRBJ2-1; a weak D match, TRBD1 (6 bases). CDR3 length equals 15 residues. The germline V gene has CDR1 ENHRY and CDR2 SYGVKD. V was shortened by 4 bases and J by 0 bases, with 10 bases between the two germline ends. CDR3 protein: CAISGGGSSYNEQFF. The CDR3 bases are TGTGCCATCAGTGGTGGGGGCAGCTCCTACAATGAGCAGTTCTTC.

The chain couples TRBV6-5 to TRBJ1-2; D is possibly TRBD1 (5 bases). Trimming pared 0 bases from V and 1 base from J, leaving 9 bases between. There are 15 residues in the CDR3. In germline, CDR1 is MNHEY, CDR2 SVGAGI. The CDR3 DNA is TGTGCCAGCAGTTACTCGGAGGGACGTAACTATGGCTACACCTTC. Its translation: CASSYSEGRNYGYTF.

The rearrangement links TRBV6-5 to TRBJ2-3, with 9 bases lining up with TRBD1. The junction had 7 bases not matched to a gene; V was cut back by 6 bases and J by 3 bases. This CDR3 is built from 15 residues. CDR1 is MNHEY, CDR2 SVGAGI, per germline. CDR3 loop: CASSLKDRGTDTQYF. The CDR3 DNA sequence: TGTGCCAGCAGCTTAAAGGACAGGGGAACAGATACGCAGTATTTT.

The chain joins TRBV5-4 to TRBJ2-7; either TRBD1 or TRBD2 may fit D (5 bases each). V was clipped by 0 bases and J by 0 bases, with 13 bases between them. In germline, CDR1 is SGHNT, CDR2 YYREEE (reference sequence). The CDR3 sequence is 16 residues long. The CDR3 sequence is CASSLGGRSSSYEQYF. In DNA form, the CDR3 reads TGTGCCAGCAGCTTGGGGGGACGTTCGAGCTCCTACGAGCAGTACTTC.

The V and J genes are TRBV7-8 and TRBJ2-7; TRBD1 matches 8 bases. The CDR3 contains 17 residues. Per the germline V gene, CDR1 is SGHVS and CDR2 is FQNEAQ. With 1 base clipped from V and 2 bases from J, the junction kept 10 bases outside the gene matches. CDR3 sequence reads: CASSLGSTGAQTYEQYF. The DNA of the CDR3 is TGTGCCAGCAGCTTAGGGTCGACAGGGGCCCAAACCTACGAGCAGTACTTC.

V is TRBV28 and J is TRBJ1-6, with D unclear. CDR3 size: 13 residues. Germline V gives CDR1 MDHEN, CDR2 SYDVKM. V shed 3 bases and J shed 5 bases, with 5 bases lying between them. The CDR3 DNA reads as TGTGCCAGCAGTTTCAGAAATAATTCACCCCTCCACTTT. Its translation: CASSFRNNSPLHF.

The V call is TRBV4-1, the J call TRBJ2-2; D possibly corresponds to TRBD2 (5 bases). The CDR3 contains 16 residues. CDR1 and CDR2 from the germline V gene are MGHRA and YSYEKL. V was trimmed by 0 bases and J by 4 bases, leaving 12 bases between them. The CDR3 nucleotides read TGCGCCAGCAGCCAAGATTCCAGAGGGTTCACCGGGGAGCTGTTTTTT. This translates into CASSQDSRGFTGELFF.

V usage is TRBV5-1 and J usage is TRBJ2-7; D uncertain. The V end lost 4 bases, the J end lost 0 bases, and 20 bases lay between the germline ends. The V gene's germline CDR1 is SGHRS and CDR2 YFSETQ. There are 17 residues in the CDR3. As DNA, the CDR3 is TGCGCCAGCAGCCTCGGTGGCATATCAACCGTCTCCTACGAGCAGTACTTC. As protein: CASSLGGISTVSYEQYF.

The J gene is TRBJ1-6, the V gene TRBV4-1; 7 nucleotides agree with TRBD1. Germline V lookup: CDR1 MGHRA, CDR2 YSYEKL. The V and J ends lost 3 bases and 9 bases, in that order; junction bases with no gene match: 11. This CDR3 is 16 amino acids long. CDR3 in amino acids: CASSQGLQGFSSPLHF. CDR3 nucleotide sequence: TGCGCCAGCAGCCAGGGCCTACAGGGGTTCTCTTCACCCCTCCACTTT.

Regarding this clone: At the DNA level, this CDR3 is encoded by other sequences in the same sample as well. The chain couples TRBV30 to TRBJ1-6; no firm D call. Germline V gene data show CDR1 as GTSNPN and CDR2 as SVGIG (reference sequence). V was pared by 0 bases and J by 1 base, with 10 bases between. The CDR3 has 16 amino acids. The CDR3 coding sequence is TGTGCCTGGAGTGTACGGAGGTCTTCCTATAATTCACCCCTCCACTTT. Encoded protein: CAWSVRRSSYNSPLHF.

The chain carries TRBV5-1 and TRBJ2-3, with 11 bases that match TRBD2. The ends lost 4 bases at V and 1 base at J; junction bases unmatched: 5. The germline V gene encodes CDR1 SGHRS and CDR2 YFSETQ. The CDR3 has 16 residues. The CDR3 DNA is TGCGCCAGCAGCGTAGCGGGAGGGCCGGGCACAGATACGCAGTATTTT. This encodes CASSVAGGPGTDTQYF.

V usage is TRBV15 and J usage is TRBJ1-2, with 10 positions matching TRBD1. CDR3 size: 15 residues. The V gene end was trimmed by 0 bases and the J gene end by 4 bases; junction bases not matched to a gene: 2. CDR1 is LNHNV, CDR2 YYDKDF, per germline (reference sequence). The CDR3 loop is CATSRETGGLYGYTF. CDR3 in DNA: TGTGCCACCAGCAGAGAGACAGGGGGCCTCTATGGCTACACCTTC.

This chain links TRBV6-1 with TRBJ1-3, with TRBD1 as a possible D gene (5 bases). Germline V gene lookup returns CDR1 MNHNS and CDR2 SASEGT. The V end was cut by 0 bases, the J end by 0 bases, with 9 bases between. CDR3 size: 16 residues. In DNA, the CDR3 is TGTGCCAGCAGTGAAGCGATGGGGACCTCTGGAAACACCATATATTTT. Translating gives CASSEAMGTSGNTIYF.

This clone was recorded only once. The V call is TRBV5-1, the J call TRBJ2-5, with 13 bases fitting TRBD2. Germline values: CDR1 SGHRS, CDR2 YFSETQ. V lost 4 bases and J lost 2; bases outside the gene matches: 5. The CDR3 contains 16 residues. In nucleotides, the CDR3 is TGCGCCAGCAGCGTACTACTAGCGGGAGGGCAAGAGACCCAGTACTTC. Protein product: CASSVLLAGGQETQYF.

This clone was seen just once. V and J are TRBV2 and TRBJ2-1, with a weak D call TRBD1 (6 bases). The germline V and J ends were trimmed by 4 bases and 4 bases, with 11 bases remaining between them. CDR1 is SNHLY and CDR2 is FYNNEI in the germline V gene. This CDR3 is built from 14 residues. DNA for the CDR3: TGTGCCAGCAGTGGGCAGGGGAAATACAATGAGCAGTTCTTC. Translated: CASSGQGKYNEQFF.

A word on this clone: The same CDR3 also results from other DNA sequences found in this sample. This chain uses TRBV2 with TRBJ2-2, with D maybe TRBD2 (5 bases). V was trimmed by 4 bases and J by 2 bases, leaving 8 bases between them. The germline gives CDR1 SNHLY, CDR2 FYNNEI. The CDR3 runs to 14 residues. The CDR3 bases are TGTGCCAGCAGTGTCGGACTCAACACCGGGGAGCTGTTTTTT. Its protein is CASSVGLNTGELFF.

With regard to this clone: One end of the junction fails to match germline, which may point to a read error. The sample carries other DNA sequences with the same CDR3. The chain carries TRBV6-5 and TRBJ1-2; no reliable D call. This CDR3 region has 12 residues. Germline V gene data show CDR1 as MNHEY and CDR2 as SVGAGI. The CDR3 reads CASLGRYYGYTF. CDR3 bases: TGCGCCAGTCTAGGACGGTACTATGGCTACACCTTC.

The chain combines TRBV6-6 with TRBJ2-3; D is ambiguous. Looked up from germline, CDR1 is MNHNY and CDR2 is SVGAGI (reference sequence). The V end was cut by 7 bases, the J end by 3 bases, with 17 bases between. The CDR3 extends over 15 amino acids. CDR3 DNA sequence: TGTGCCAGCACACCGGCCCTAAAGAATACAGATACGCAGTATTTT. This codes for CASTPALKNTDTQYF.

This chain connects TRBV4-1 to TRBJ1-1; a possible D gene is TRBD1 (6 bases). Germline-derived CDR1 and CDR2 are MGHRA and YSYEKL. Trimming removed 1 base at V and 8 bases at J, with 20 bases between. The CDR3 runs 16 residues. In DNA, the CDR3 is TGCGCCAGCAGCCAAGGCAGTGACAGGTATGAACGGGAAGCTTTCTTT. Its translation is CASSQGSDRYEREAFF.